This T cell receptor (beta chain) is from a study of T cells in Graves' hyperthyroidism and ophthalmopathy. Turning to the study itself: Peripheral blood sampling occurred at initial diagnosis, before any treatment. Findings of the study overall: Among clonotypes expanded in thyroid above 0.001, most were also found in blood.

Germline V gene sequence: CDR1 MNHEY, CDR2 SVGEGT. CDR3 length: 12 amino acids. V was cut by 2 bases and J by 9 bases, with 8 bases left in between. This clonotype appeared many times. Its antigen is currently unknown. Amplified TCR beta CDR3 regions came from RNA transcripts. HTBI primers drove first-round RT-PCR of the TCR CDR3. In TCRdb, the multiplex PCR reads were re-called with MiXCR into one record per CDR3 protein. This table holds approximately 600,000 distinct CDR3 sequences, more than 13% found once. The study left out patients who had uncontrolled infection, other autoimmune disease, pregnancy or lactation. Source material for PBMCs was more than 9.5 ml fresh peripheral blood.

This receptor was taken from a woman younger than 35 with Graves' ophthalmopathy. This rearrangement joins TRBV6-2 or TRBV6-3 to TRBJ2-1; D might be TRBD2 (5 bases). The sequencing sample was made of blood. CDR3 sequence reads: CASSYPLGEQFF. CDR3 sequence (DNA): TGTGCCAGCAGTTACCCACTAGGTGAGCAGTTCTTC.